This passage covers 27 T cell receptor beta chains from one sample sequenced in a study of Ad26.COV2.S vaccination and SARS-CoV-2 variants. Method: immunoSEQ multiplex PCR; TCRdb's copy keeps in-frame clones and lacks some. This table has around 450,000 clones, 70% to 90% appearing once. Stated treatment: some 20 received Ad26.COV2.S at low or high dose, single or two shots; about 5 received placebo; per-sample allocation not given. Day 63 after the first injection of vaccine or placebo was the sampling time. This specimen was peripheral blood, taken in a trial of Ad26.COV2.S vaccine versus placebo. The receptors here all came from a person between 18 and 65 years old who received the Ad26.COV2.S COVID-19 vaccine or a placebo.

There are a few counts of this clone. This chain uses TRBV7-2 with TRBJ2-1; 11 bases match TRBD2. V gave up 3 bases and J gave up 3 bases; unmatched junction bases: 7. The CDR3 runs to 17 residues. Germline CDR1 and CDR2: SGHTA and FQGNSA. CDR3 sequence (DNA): TGTGCCAGCAGCTTGGACTTAGCGGGGGGGTTCTACAATGAGCAGTTCTTC. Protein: CASSLDLAGGFYNEQFF.

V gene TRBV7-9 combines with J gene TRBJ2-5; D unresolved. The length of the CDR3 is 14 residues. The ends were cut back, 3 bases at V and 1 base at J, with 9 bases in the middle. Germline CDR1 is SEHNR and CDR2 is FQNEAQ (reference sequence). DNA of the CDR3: TGTGCCAGCAGCTTCCTCTCGGGCCAAGAGACCCAGTACTTC. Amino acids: CASSFLSGQETQYF.

The CDR3 here is CASSPTTLYEQYF. In DNA, the CDR3 is TGCGCCAGCAGTCCCACTACCCTATACGAGCAGTACTTC. V usage is TRBV4-1 and J usage is TRBJ2-7; D remains ambiguous. The germline V gene encodes CDR1 MGHRA and CDR2 YSYEKL. This CDR3 is built from 13 residues. The V gene lost 6 bases and the J gene lost 4 bases, with 13 bases spanning the gap.

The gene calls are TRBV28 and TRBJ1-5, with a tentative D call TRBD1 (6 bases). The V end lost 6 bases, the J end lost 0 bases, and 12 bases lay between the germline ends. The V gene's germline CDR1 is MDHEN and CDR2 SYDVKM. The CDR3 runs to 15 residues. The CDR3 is CASRPRGSSNQPQHF. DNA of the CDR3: TGTGCCAGCAGACCCAGGGGATCTAGCAATCAGCCCCAGCATTTT.

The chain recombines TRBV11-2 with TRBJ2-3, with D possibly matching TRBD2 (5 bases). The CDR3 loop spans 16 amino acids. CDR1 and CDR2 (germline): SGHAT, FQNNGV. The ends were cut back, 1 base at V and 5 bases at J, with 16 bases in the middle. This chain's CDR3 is CASSLGGLVGGDTQYF. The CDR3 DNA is TGTGCCAGCAGCTTAGGCGGTCTAGTAGGAGGAGATACGCAGTATTTT.

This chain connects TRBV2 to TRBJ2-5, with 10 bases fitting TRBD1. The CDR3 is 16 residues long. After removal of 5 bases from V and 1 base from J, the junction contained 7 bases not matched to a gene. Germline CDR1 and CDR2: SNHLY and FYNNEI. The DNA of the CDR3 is TGTGCCAGCAGTACCGGGACAGGGGAGGGCCAAGAGACCCAGTACTTC. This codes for CASSTGTGEGQETQYF.

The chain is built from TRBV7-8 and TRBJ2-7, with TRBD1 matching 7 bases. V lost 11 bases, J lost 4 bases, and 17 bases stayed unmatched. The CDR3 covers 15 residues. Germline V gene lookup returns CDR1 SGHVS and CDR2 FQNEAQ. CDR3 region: CASSLRTGGVYEQYF. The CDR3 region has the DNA TGTGCCTCCAGCTTACGGACAGGCGGTGTGTACGAGCAGTACTTC.

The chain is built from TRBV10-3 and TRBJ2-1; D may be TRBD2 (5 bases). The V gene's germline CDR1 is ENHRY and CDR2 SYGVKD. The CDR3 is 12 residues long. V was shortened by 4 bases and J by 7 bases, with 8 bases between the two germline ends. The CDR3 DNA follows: TGTGCCATCAGTGGAGCGGTGAATGAGCAGTTCTTC. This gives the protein CAISGAVNEQFF.

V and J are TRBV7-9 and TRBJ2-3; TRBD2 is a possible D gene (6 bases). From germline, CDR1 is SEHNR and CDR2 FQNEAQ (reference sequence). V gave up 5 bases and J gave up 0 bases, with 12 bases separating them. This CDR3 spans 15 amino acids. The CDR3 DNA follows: TGTGCCAGCAGCCGCGGGGAGAGTAGCACAGATACGCAGTATTTT. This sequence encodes CASSRGESSTDTQYF.

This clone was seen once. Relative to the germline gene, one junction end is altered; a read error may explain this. The CDR3 DNA follows: TGTGCTAGCAGCCAAGGGACAGGGGGCGCGAACACCGGGGAGCTGTTTTTT. It translates to CASSQGTGGANTGELFF. This chain connects TRBV7-7 to TRBJ2-2; 12 bases align to TRBD1. Germline CDR1 reads SSHAT; CDR2 reads FNYEAQ (reference sequence). The CDR3 is 17 amino acids. Supplemented by reference TRBV7-7 and TRBJ2-2, the full variable domain reads GAGVSQSPRYKVTKRGQDVTLRCDPISSHATLYWYQQALGQGPEFLTYFNYEAQPDKSGLPSDRFSAERPEGSISTLTIQRTEQRDSAMYRCASSQGTGGANTGELFFGEGSRLTVL.

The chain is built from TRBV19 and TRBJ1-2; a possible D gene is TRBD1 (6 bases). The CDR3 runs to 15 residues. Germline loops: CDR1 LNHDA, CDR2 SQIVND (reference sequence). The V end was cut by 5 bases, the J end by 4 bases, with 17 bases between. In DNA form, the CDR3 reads TGTGCCAGTAGTGCTTCACAGACAGGAGTCTATGGCTACACCTTC. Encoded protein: CASSASQTGVYGYTF.

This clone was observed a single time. The CDR3 nucleotides are TGCGCCAGCAGCCAAGGAGACCTCTATGGCTACACCTTC. Translated: CASSQGDLYGYTF. The rearrangement uses TRBV4-3 and TRBJ1-2; D is uncertain. The CDR3 runs to 13 residues. V was cut by 1 base and J by 4 bases, with 7 bases left in between. Germline lookup yields CDR1 LGHNA and CDR2 YSLEER.

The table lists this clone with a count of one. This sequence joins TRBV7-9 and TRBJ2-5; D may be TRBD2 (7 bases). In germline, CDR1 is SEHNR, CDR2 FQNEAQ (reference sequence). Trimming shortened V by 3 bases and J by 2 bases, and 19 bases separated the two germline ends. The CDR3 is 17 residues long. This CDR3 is CASSFWGRGLNQETQYF. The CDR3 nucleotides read TGTGCCAGCAGCTTCTGGGGGCGGGGGCTAAATCAAGAGACCCAGTACTTC.

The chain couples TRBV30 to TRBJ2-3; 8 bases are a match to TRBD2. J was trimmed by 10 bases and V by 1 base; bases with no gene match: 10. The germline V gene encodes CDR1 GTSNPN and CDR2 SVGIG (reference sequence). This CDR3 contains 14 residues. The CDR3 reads CAWSGVGGGGAQYF. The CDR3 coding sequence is TGTGCCTGGAGTGGCGTCGGGGGGGGAGGAGCGCAGTATTTT. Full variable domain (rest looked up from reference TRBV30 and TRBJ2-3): SQTIHQWPATLVQPVGSPLSLECTVEGTSNPNLYWYRQAAGRGLQLLFYSVGIGQISSEVPQNLSASRPQDRQFILSSKKLLLSDSGFYLCAWSGVGGGGAQYFGPGTRLTVL.

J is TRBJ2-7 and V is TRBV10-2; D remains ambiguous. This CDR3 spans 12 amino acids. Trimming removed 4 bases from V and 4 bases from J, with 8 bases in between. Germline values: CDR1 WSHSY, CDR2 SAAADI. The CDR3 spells CASSAQAYEQYF. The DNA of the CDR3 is TGCGCCAGCAGTGCGCAAGCGTACGAGCAGTACTTC.

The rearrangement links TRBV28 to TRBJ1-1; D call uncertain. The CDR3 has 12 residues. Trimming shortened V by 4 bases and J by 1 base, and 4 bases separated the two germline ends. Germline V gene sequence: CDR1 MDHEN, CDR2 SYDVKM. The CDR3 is CASSSSNTEAFF. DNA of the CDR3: TGTGCCAGCAGTTCCTCGAACACTGAAGCTTTCTTT.

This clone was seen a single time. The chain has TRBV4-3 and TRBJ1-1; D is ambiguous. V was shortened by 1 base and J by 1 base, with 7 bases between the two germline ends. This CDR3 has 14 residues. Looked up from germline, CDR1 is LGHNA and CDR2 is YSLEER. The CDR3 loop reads CASSQGAANTEAFF. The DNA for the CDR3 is TGCGCCAGCAGCCAAGGGGCTGCGAACACTGAAGCTTTCTTT.

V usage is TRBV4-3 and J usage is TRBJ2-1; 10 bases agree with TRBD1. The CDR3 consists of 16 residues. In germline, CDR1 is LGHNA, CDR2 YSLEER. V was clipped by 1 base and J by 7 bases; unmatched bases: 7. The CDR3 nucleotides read TGCGCCAGCAGCCAAGTGGCGGGACAGGGGTCGAATGAGCAGTTCTTC. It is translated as CASSQVAGQGSNEQFF.

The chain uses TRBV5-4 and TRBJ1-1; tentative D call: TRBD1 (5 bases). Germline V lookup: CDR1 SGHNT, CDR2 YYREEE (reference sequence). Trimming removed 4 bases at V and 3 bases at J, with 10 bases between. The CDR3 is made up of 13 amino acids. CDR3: CASSLDKYTEAFF. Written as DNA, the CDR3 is TGTGCCAGCAGCCTGGACAAATACACTGAAGCTTTCTTT. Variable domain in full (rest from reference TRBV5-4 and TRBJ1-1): ETGVTQSPTHLIKTRGQQVTLRCSSQSGHNTVSWYQQALGQGPQFIFQYYREEENGRGNFPPRFSGLQFPNYSSELNVNALELDDSALYLCASSLDKYTEAFFGQGTRLTVV.

CDR3: CASSYSWAGDNSPLHF. DNA of the CDR3: TGTGCCAGCAGTTACTCTTGGGCTGGGGATAATTCACCCCTCCACTTT. V gene TRBV6-5 combines with J gene TRBJ1-6; no firm D call. Germline V gives CDR1 MNHEY, CDR2 SVGAGI. Deletions cut 0 bases from V and 5 bases from J, with 11 bases between. The CDR3 runs to 16 residues.

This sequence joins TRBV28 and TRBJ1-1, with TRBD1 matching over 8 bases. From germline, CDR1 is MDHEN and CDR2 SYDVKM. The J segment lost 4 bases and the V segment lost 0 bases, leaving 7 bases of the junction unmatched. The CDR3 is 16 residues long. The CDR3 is CASSLWTGAWSTEAFF. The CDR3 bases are TGTGCCAGCAGTTTATGGACAGGGGCGTGGAGCACTGAAGCTTTCTTT.

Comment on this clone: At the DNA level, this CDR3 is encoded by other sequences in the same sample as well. In nucleotides, the CDR3 is TGTGCCAGTAGTATCGGTACAGGGCCCTCCTACGAGCAGTACTTC. Translated: CASSIGTGPSYEQYF. The chain joins TRBV19 to TRBJ2-7, with D perhaps TRBD1 (6 bases). V lost 3 bases and J lost 0, with 12 bases in between. The V gene's germline CDR1 is LNHDA and CDR2 SQIVND (reference sequence). The CDR3 runs 15 residues. The variable domain in full, completed from reference TRBV19 and TRBJ2-7, reads DGGITQSPKYLFRKEGQNVTLSCEQNLNHDAMYWYRQDPGQGLRLIYYSQIVNDFQKGDIAEGYSVSREKKESFPLTVTSAQKNPTAFYLCASSIGTGPSYEQYFGPGTRLTVT.

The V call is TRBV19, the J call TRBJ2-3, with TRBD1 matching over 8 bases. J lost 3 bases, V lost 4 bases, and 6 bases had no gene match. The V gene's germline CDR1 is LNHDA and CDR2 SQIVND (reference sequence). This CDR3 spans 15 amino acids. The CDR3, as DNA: TGTGCCAGTAGTAAAATGACAGGGGTGACAGATACGCAGTATTTT. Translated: CASSKMTGVTDTQYF. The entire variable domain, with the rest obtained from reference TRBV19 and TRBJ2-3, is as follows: DGGITQSPKYLFRKEGQNVTLSCEQNLNHDAMYWYRQDPGQGLRLIYYSQIVNDFQKGDIAEGYSVSREKKESFPLTVTSAQKNPTAFYLCASSKMTGVTDTQYFGPGTRLTVL.

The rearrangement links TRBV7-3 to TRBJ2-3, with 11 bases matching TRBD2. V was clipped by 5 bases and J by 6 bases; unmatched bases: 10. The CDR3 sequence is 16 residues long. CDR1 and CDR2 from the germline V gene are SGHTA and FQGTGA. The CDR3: CASSHGTSGPVDTQYF. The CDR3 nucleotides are TGTGCCAGCAGCCACGGGACTAGCGGCCCCGTGGATACGCAGTATTTT.

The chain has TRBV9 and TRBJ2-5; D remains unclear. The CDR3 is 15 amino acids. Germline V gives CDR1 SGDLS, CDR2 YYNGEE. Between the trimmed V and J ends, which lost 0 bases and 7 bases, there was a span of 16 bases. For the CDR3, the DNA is TGTGCCAGCAGCGTAGGCGGAGACAACCTGGTGACCCAGTACTTC. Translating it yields CASSVGGDNLVTQYF.

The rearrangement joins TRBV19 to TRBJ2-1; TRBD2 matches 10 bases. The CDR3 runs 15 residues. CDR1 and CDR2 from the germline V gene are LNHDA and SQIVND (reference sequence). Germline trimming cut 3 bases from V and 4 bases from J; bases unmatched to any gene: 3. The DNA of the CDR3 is TGTGCCAGTAGTATCAAAGCGGGGGGGTACAATGAGCAGTTCTTC. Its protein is CASSIKAGGYNEQFF. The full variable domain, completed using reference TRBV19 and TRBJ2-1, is DGGITQSPKYLFRKEGQNVTLSCEQNLNHDAMYWYRQDPGQGLRLIYYSQIVNDFQKGDIAEGYSVSREKKESFPLTVTSAQKNPTAFYLCASSIKAGGYNEQFFGPGTRLTVL.

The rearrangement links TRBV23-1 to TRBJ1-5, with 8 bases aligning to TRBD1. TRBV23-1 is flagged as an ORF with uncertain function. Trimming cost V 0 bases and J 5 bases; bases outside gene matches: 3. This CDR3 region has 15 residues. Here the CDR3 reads CASSQSPGGDQPQHF. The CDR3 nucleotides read TGCGCCAGCAGTCAATCCCCAGGGGGCGATCAGCCCCAGCATTTT.